This record looks at one T cell receptor (beta chain) sequence and its context. TCRdb's table, derived via immunoSEQ multiplex PCR, lists solely in-frame clones and lacks some. The sample shows nearly 350,000 clones, about 90% of them seen only once. This entry is derived from a study of blood T cell repertoires in COVID-19. Study in general: From the United States, Italy and Spain came samples of acute and convalescent COVID-19.

Sequencing was performed on peripheral blood. The source of this sequence is a woman in her late teens or twenties who had recovered from COVID-19.

The chain's CDR3 is CASTRVAVATRNQETQYF. CDR3 DNA sequence: TGTGCCAGCACTAGAGTCGCGGTTGCCACTAGGAACCAAGAGACCCAGTACTTC. This sequence joins TRBV7-2 and TRBJ2-5; possible D gene TRBD2, 5 bases. V was cut by 7 bases and J by 0 bases, with 24 bases left in between. Germline CDR1 reads SGHTA; CDR2 reads FQGNSA. This CDR3 region has 18 residues.